These 6 T cell receptor beta chains were all obtained from the same sample, sequenced in a study of post-analysis software for immune sequencing data. Broader study findings: Five TRBV segments, including TRBV5-6, TRBV5-1 and TRBV20-1, were more frequent in patients than controls.

The TCR beta cDNA libraries carried unique molecular identifiers. TCRdb analysed the PCR reads with MiXCR anew, one entry per CDR3 protein. This table holds about 400,000 distinct CDR3 sequences, less than 40% found once. For these receptors, no antigen is known. The material sequenced was blood. These TCRs come from a girl aged 10-17 years with multiple sclerosis.

The chain couples TRBV2 to TRBJ2-4, with D perhaps being TRBD1 or TRBD2 (5 bases each). The length of the CDR3 is 15 residues. V dropped 4 bases and J dropped 0 bases, with 10 bases sitting between them. CDR1 is SNHLY, CDR2 FYNNEI, per germline. The CDR3 reads CASSGWDLAKNIQYF. CDR3 sequence (DNA): TGTGCCAGCAGTGGGTGGGACCTAGCCAAAAACATTCAGTACTTC.

This clonotype was detected only a few times. The chain uses TRBV10-3 and TRBJ2-5; D gene uncertain. V lost 2 bases to trimming and J lost 8 bases, with 15 bases between them. Germline V gene sequence: CDR1 ENHRY, CDR2 SYGVKD. CDR3 length: 14 residues. The CDR3 DNA reads as TGTGCCATCAGTGAGGGGAACCCGGTTTCTACCCAGTACTTC. Translated, it gives CAISEGNPVSTQYF.

This clonotype was counted only a few times. The gene calls are TRBV20-1 and TRBJ2-5, with 9 bases identical to TRBD1. The J call may not be correct, given that the DNA end is closer to TRBJ2-7. This CDR3 comprises 14 residues. CDR1 is DFQATT, CDR2 SNEGSKA, per germline (reference sequence). The CDR3 bases are TGCAGTGCTTTCGGACAGGGGATGGGACCCGAGCAGTACTTC. This codes for CSAFGQGMGPEQYF.

This rearrangement joins TRBV12-3 or TRBV12-4 to TRBJ2-5; a weak D match, TRBD2 (6 bases). This CDR3 spans 14 amino acids. Trimming stripped 6 bases from V and 2 bases from J, with 13 bases between. This CDR3 reads CASSYLGRQETQYF. CDR3 DNA sequence: TGTGCCAGCAGCTACCTGGGGAGGCAAGAGACCCAGTACTTC.

J is TRBJ2-5 and V is TRBV28, with D unresolved. Judging by the DNA end, TRBJ2-7 fits better; the J call may be wrong. Germline loops: CDR1 MDHEN, CDR2 SYDVKM. The CDR3 has 13 amino acids. CDR3 region: CASSGYREYEQYF. For the CDR3, the DNA is TGTGCCAGCAGTGGTTACAGAGAATACGAGCAGTACTTC.

The rearrangement uses TRBV4-1 and TRBJ2-7, with TRBD1 matching 7 bases. J lost 5 bases, V lost 2 bases, and 9 bases had no gene match. Germline V gene lookup returns CDR1 MGHRA and CDR2 YSYEKL. The CDR3 runs to 15 residues. The CDR3 nucleotides read TGCGCCAGCAGCCAAATACAGGGGTGGAACGACGAGCAGTACTTC. Translation gives CASSQIQGWNDEQYF.